Following are 23 T cell receptor beta chains from one sample sequenced in a study of blood T cells in healthy people across ages. Through a sample-barcoded 5' primer and a J-beta primer mix, a second PCR was run for about 6 to 12 cycles. TCRdb re-called the 5' RACE reads through MiXCR, storing one row per CDR3 protein. This table holds over 1,500,000 distinct CDR3 sequences, 49% found once. Sequenced material: blood. The source is a middle-aged woman in good health.

This clonotype was recorded a few times. The chain links TRBV28 to TRBJ2-3, with TRBD2 identical over 9 bases. The CDR3 runs 17 residues. Germline CDR1 and CDR2: MDHEN and SYDVKM. V shed 6 bases, J shed 2 bases, and the junction held 12 bases outside the gene matches. The CDR3 bases are TGTGCCAGCAGCGAATTAGGGCTAGCGGGGACCACAGATACGCAGTATTTT. It is translated as CASSELGLAGTTDTQYF.

This chain uses TRBV7-2 with TRBJ2-3, with TRBD2 matching over 7 bases. CDR1 SGHTA and CDR2 FQGNSA come from the germline V gene. The CDR3 runs to 14 residues. J lost 8 bases, V lost 4 bases, and 9 bases had no gene match. The CDR3 DNA reads TGTGCCAGCAGCTCATCCCGGGGGGTGGCTACGCAGTATTTT. It translates to CASSSSRGVATQYF.

The V gene is TRBV20-1, the J gene TRBJ2-5, with TRBD2 identical over 11 bases. CDR3 length equals 15 residues. Germline V gives CDR1 DFQATT, CDR2 SNEGSKA (reference sequence). V trimming: 5 bases; J trimming: 2 bases; junction bases outside the gene matches: 7. CDR3 sequence: CSASPSGGRQETQYF. The CDR3 nucleotides are TGCAGTGCTTCCCCTAGCGGGGGGCGACAAGAGACCCAGTACTTC.

The chain recombines TRBV20-1 with TRBJ1-1; D is possibly TRBD1 (5 bases). The ends were cut back, 3 bases at V and 11 bases at J, with 13 bases in the middle. Germline assignment: CDR1 DFQATT and CDR2 SNEGSKA (reference sequence). The CDR3 has 11 residues. CDR3 sequence: CSARDTPNAFF. The CDR3 nucleotides are TGCAGTGCTAGGGACACCCCCAACGCTTTCTTT.

The gene calls are TRBV4-3 and TRBJ2-5; the D gene is possibly TRBD1 (6 bases). The CDR3 has 15 amino acids. V was pared by 0 bases and J by 3 bases, with 11 bases between. Looked up from germline, CDR1 is LGHNA and CDR2 is YSLEER. The CDR3 sequence: CASSQDSGAEETQYF. CDR3 nucleotide sequence: TGCGCCAGCAGCCAAGATTCAGGGGCTGAAGAGACCCAGTACTTC.

In its sample, this clonotype was seen a few times. This chain connects TRBV2 to TRBJ2-3, with a possible D match to TRBD2 (6 bases). CDR3 length equals 15 residues. The germline V gene encodes CDR1 SNHLY and CDR2 FYNNEI. With 0 bases removed from V and 0 bases from J, the gap between germline ends came to 7 bases. The CDR3 region has the DNA TGTGCCAGCAGTGAAGCAGGGACTAGCACAGATACGCAGTATTTT. It is translated as CASSEAGTSTDTQYF.

This clonotype was detected only a few times. This chain uses TRBV7-6 with TRBJ2-5; 8 positions match TRBD2. The CDR3 consists of 15 residues. Germline trimming cut 4 bases from V and 2 bases from J; bases unmatched to any gene: 6. Germline V gene sequence: CDR1 SGHVS, CDR2 FNYEAQ. DNA for the CDR3: TGTGCCAGCAGCTCGAATAGCGGGGCTCAAGAGACCCAGTACTTC. It specifies CASSSNSGAQETQYF. Drawing the rest from reference TRBV7-6 and TRBJ2-5, the complete variable domain is GAGVSQSPRYKVTKRGQDVALRCDPISGHVSLYWYRQALGQGPEFLTYFNYEAQQDKSGLPNDRFSAERPEGSISTLTIQRTEQRDSAMYRCASSSNSGAQETQYFGPGTRLLVL.

V gene TRBV11-1 combines with J gene TRBJ1-4; possibly TRBD1 for D (6 bases). V dropped 5 bases and J dropped 0 bases, with 31 bases sitting between them. Germline loops: CDR1 SGHAT, CDR2 FQDESV (reference sequence). The CDR3 has 22 amino acids. The CDR3, as DNA: TGTGCCAGCAGCACCCCTTCGGGTGACGGGACATCGAATGGTGCAACTAATGAAAAACTGTTTTTT. Amino acid sequence: CASSTPSGDGTSNGATNEKLFF.

In its sample, this clonotype was seen a few times. The chain joins TRBV27 to TRBJ1-2; TRBD1 matches 9 bases. CDR1 MNHEY and CDR2 SMNVEV come from the germline V gene (reference sequence). V dropped 4 bases and J dropped 5; count of bases not matched to a gene: 11. The CDR3 contains 16 residues. CDR3: CASSSQLLTGGYGYTF. The CDR3 nucleotides are TGTGCCAGCAGTTCCCAGCTCCTGACAGGGGGTTATGGCTACACCTTC.

There are many counts of this clonotype. The chain is built from TRBV6-2 or TRBV6-3 and TRBJ2-7, with 9 bases aligning to TRBD1. There are 15 residues in the CDR3. Germline V gene sequence: CDR1 MNHEY, CDR2 SVGEGT. The V gene end was trimmed by 7 bases and the J gene end by 4 bases; junction bases not matched to a gene: 11. The CDR3 spells CASKTGGKERYEQYF. For the CDR3, the DNA is TGTGCCAGCAAAACAGGGGGCAAAGAGCGATACGAGCAGTACTTC.

To note about this clonotype: Likely a read error: the CDR3 ends without its conserved phenylalanine or tryptophan. This chain uses TRBV4-2 with TRBJ2-1; TRBD1 is a possible D gene (6 bases). V was trimmed by 4 bases and J by 9 bases, leaving 13 bases between them. The CDR3 loop spans 13 amino acids. Germline V CDR1 and CDR2: LGHNA, YNFKEQ. The CDR3 nucleotides are TGTGCCAGCAGCCTAATACAGGGTGGTGAGCAGTTCGTC. As protein: CASSLIQGGEQFV.

This rearrangement joins TRBV9 to TRBJ2-1; D possibly matches TRBD1 or TRBD2 (5 bases each). Trimming pared 0 bases from V and 0 bases from J, leaving 16 bases between. CDR1 is SGDLS and CDR2 is YYNGEE in the germline V gene. This CDR3 is 18 amino acids long. CDR3 nucleotides: TGTGCCAGCAGCGTAGCGGGCGGAACGGGGCTCTCCTACAATGAGCAGTTCTTC. This translates into CASSVAGGTGLSYNEQFF.

The chain uses TRBV4-3 and TRBJ1-4; no definite D call. The V end lost 1 base, the J end lost 6 bases, and 12 bases lay between the germline ends. The CDR3 consists of 15 residues. Germline lookup yields CDR1 LGHNA and CDR2 YSLEER. CDR3 residues: CASSQGRGWDEKLFF. In DNA form, the CDR3 reads TGCGCCAGCAGCCAAGGTCGCGGATGGGATGAAAAACTGTTTTTT.

This clonotype occurred many times. The genes are TRBV4-3 and TRBJ2-7, with 14 bases that match TRBD2. V lost 4 bases, J lost 4 bases, and 3 bases stayed unmatched. Germline CDR1 LGHNA, CDR2 YSLEER. The CDR3 runs to 15 residues. The CDR3 spells CASSRGLAGGYEQYF. The CDR3 nucleotides read TGCGCCAGCAGCCGAGGACTAGCGGGGGGATACGAGCAGTACTTC.

The chain couples TRBV12-3 or TRBV12-4 to TRBJ2-2; possibly TRBD1 for D (5 bases). The V end was cut by 8 bases, the J end by 4 bases, with 11 bases between. The CDR3 totals 13 residues. CDR3 sequence (DNA): TGTGCCAGCGCCAGGGTAGCCACCGGGGAGCTGTTTTTT. Protein: CASARVATGELFF.

This clonotype was observed a handful of times. The chain's CDR3 is CASSQDPGGESGNEQFF. CDR3 sequence (DNA): TGCGCCAGCAGCCAAGACCCTGGCGGTGAATCGGGGAATGAGCAGTTCTTC. The chain carries TRBV4-3 and TRBJ2-1, with a possible D match to TRBD2 (5 bases). From germline, CDR1 is LGHNA and CDR2 YSLEER. Between the trimmed V and J ends, which lost 0 bases and 7 bases, there was a span of 19 bases. The CDR3 loop spans 17 amino acids.

The gene calls are TRBV7-3 and TRBJ1-1, with a possible D match to TRBD1 (6 bases). V was cut by 1 base and J by 3 bases, with 12 bases left in between. The CDR3 totals 15 residues. CDR1 SGHTA and CDR2 FQGTGA come from the germline V gene. The CDR3 loop reads CASSLNWGADTEAFF. In DNA form, the CDR3 reads TGTGCCAGCAGCTTAAATTGGGGGGCGGACACTGAAGCTTTCTTT.

The table lists this clonotype with a few counts. The V call is TRBV5-1, the J call TRBJ2-1; 11 bases agree with TRBD1. The germline CDR1 and CDR2 sequences are SGHRS and YFSETQ. This CDR3 has 17 residues. J was trimmed by 8 bases and V by 0 bases; bases with no gene match: 10. CDR3: CASSLGNGQGARDEQFF. CDR3 bases: TGCGCCAGCAGCTTGGGTAATGGACAGGGGGCAAGGGATGAGCAGTTCTTC.

This clonotype was recorded a few times. The chain's CDR3 is CASSQETGGLADTQYF. The CDR3 nucleotides are TGTGCCAGCAGCCAGGAGACAGGGGGCCTCGCAGATACGCAGTATTTT. The rearrangement uses TRBV3-1 and TRBJ2-3; 10 bases fit TRBD1. Germline loops: CDR1 LGHDT, CDR2 YNNKEL (reference sequence). The CDR3 is made up of 16 amino acids. The V gene end was trimmed by 3 bases and the J gene end by 4 bases; junction bases not matched to a gene: 7.

The chain is built from TRBV7-9 and TRBJ1-2, with D perhaps matching TRBD1 (5 bases). Per the germline V gene, CDR1 is SEHNR and CDR2 is FQNEAQ (reference sequence). The ends were cut back, 6 bases at V and 10 bases at J, with 12 bases in the middle. CDR3 length: 11 residues. The CDR3 reads CASSLDTSYTF. CDR3 sequence (DNA): TGTGCCAGCAGTTTGGACACTTCCTACACCTTC.

V gene TRBV7-9 combines with J gene TRBJ2-7, with 9 bases aligning to TRBD2. CDR3 length: 18 residues. With 4 bases clipped from V and 2 bases from J, the junction kept 15 bases outside the gene matches. Germline CDR1 and CDR2: SEHNR and FQNEAQ (reference sequence). CDR3 DNA: TGTGCCAGCAGCTCGACCATGAAAAGCGGGGGGCCTACCTACGAGCAGTACTTC. Amino acid sequence: CASSSTMKSGGPTYEQYF. The whole variable domain, filled in from reference TRBV7-9 and TRBJ2-7, reads DTGVSQNPRHKITKRGQNVTFRCDPISEHNRLYWYRQTLGQGPEFLTYFQNEAQLEKSRLLSDRFSAERPKGSFSTLEIQRTEQGDSAMYLCASSSTMKSGGPTYEQYFGPGTRLTVT.

The chain joins TRBV28 to TRBJ2-5; 7 bases are a match to TRBD1. Germline V gene data show CDR1 as MDHEN and CDR2 as SYDVKM. V shed 6 bases, J shed 11 bases, and the junction held 15 bases outside the gene matches. CDR3 length: 14 residues. CDR3 protein: CASRSGTELNEQYF. In nucleotides, the CDR3 is TGTGCCAGCAGATCCGGGACAGAACTCAATGAGCAGTACTTC. The whole variable domain, filled in from reference TRBV28 and TRBJ2-5, reads DVKVTQSSRYLVKRTGEKVFLECVQDMDHENMFWYRQDPGLGLRLIYFSYDVKMKEKGDIPEGYSVSREKKERFSLILESASTNQTSMYLCASRSGTELNEQYFGPGTRLLVL.

The table lists this clonotype with a few counts. The V and J genes are TRBV6-2 or TRBV6-3 and TRBJ2-6, with no clear D. This CDR3 is 15 amino acids long. Germline V gives CDR1 MNHEY, CDR2 SVGEGT. Trimming pared 7 bases from V and 0 bases from J, leaving 10 bases between. The CDR3 DNA sequence: TGTGCCAGCAACAGCCTGGGCTCTGGGGCCAACGTCCTGACTTTC. This codes for CASNSLGSGANVLTF.